Below are 8 T cell receptor beta chains sequenced from a single sample in a study of cytomegalovirus exposure and HLA in healthy donors. The PCR was carried out with 60 Vbeta primers and 13 Jbeta primers. Sequencing used immunoSEQ multiplex PCR; TCRdb keeps in-frame clones, though not all of them. In the table there are 310,000 or so clones, around 90% of which are singletons. The sequenced material came from PBMCs. The receptor source for this set is a woman aged 18-30 years in good health and CMV-seronegative.

V is TRBV7-9 and J is TRBJ1-5; D gene ambiguous. V lost 9 bases to trimming and J lost 0 bases, with 9 bases between them. The CDR3 loop spans 13 amino acids. CDR1 and CDR2 from the germline V gene are SEHNR and FQNEAQ (reference sequence). CDR3 loop: CASRRDSNQPQHF. The CDR3 DNA follows: TGTGCCAGTCGGAGAGATAGCAATCAGCCCCAGCATTTT.

The V and J genes are TRBV7-9 and TRBJ2-3, with D possibly TRBD2 on 5 matching bases. V lost 4 bases to trimming and J lost 1 base, with 12 bases between them. CDR1 and CDR2 from the germline V gene are SEHNR and FQNEAQ (reference sequence). The CDR3 has 15 amino acids. CDR3 in amino acids: CASSSGGFRTDTQYF. In DNA form, the CDR3 reads TGTGCCAGCAGCTCCGGCGGGTTCCGCACAGATACGCAGTATTTT.

The chain links TRBV4-2 to TRBJ2-1; TRBD2 matches 8 bases. This CDR3 contains 12 residues. The germline V gene encodes CDR1 LGHNA and CDR2 YNFKEQ. The ends lost 5 bases at V and 8 bases at J; junction bases unmatched: 2. The CDR3 protein is CASSISGDEQFF. The CDR3 region has the DNA TGTGCCAGCAGCATTAGCGGGGATGAGCAGTTCTTC.

With regard to this clone: The same CDR3 can be traced to other DNA sequences in this sample. This sequence joins TRBV7-8 and TRBJ2-1, with TRBD2 matching over 14 bases. CDR1 SGHVS and CDR2 FQNEAQ come from the germline V gene. The CDR3 totals 17 residues. The trim removed 5 bases at V and 7 bases at J, leaving 10 bases unmatched. CDR3 in amino acids: CASSTRGLAGGRNEQFF. In DNA form, the CDR3 reads TGTGCCAGCAGCACCAGAGGACTAGCGGGGGGTCGAAATGAGCAGTTCTTC.

The V gene is TRBV30, the J gene TRBJ1-2; 10 bases agree with TRBD1. Per the germline V gene, CDR1 is GTSNPN and CDR2 is SVGIG (reference sequence). The CDR3 runs to 14 residues. Trimming at V came to 8 bases and at J to 6 bases, leaving 12 bases not matched to a gene. The CDR3 here is CARKRGTGDNGYTF. The CDR3 DNA is TGTGCCCGCAAACGTGGGACAGGGGACAATGGCTACACCTTC.

V usage is TRBV4-2 and J usage is TRBJ1-2, with D maybe TRBD1 (6 bases). V was clipped by 0 bases and J by 3 bases, with 11 bases between them. The CDR3 spans 15 residues. Germline V CDR1 and CDR2: LGHNA, YNFKEQ. CDR3 nucleotides: TGTGCCAGCAGCCAAGAAAGACAGGCATACTATGGCTACACCTTC. Its protein is CASSQERQAYYGYTF.

The CDR3 spells CASSQFRFYEQYF. CDR3 in DNA: TGTGCCAGCAGCCAATTCCGGTTCTACGAGCAGTACTTC. The V and J genes are TRBV14 and TRBJ2-7; D call uncertain. Germline V lookup: CDR1 SGHDN, CDR2 FVKESK. The V and J ends lost 2 bases and 3 bases respectively, with 8 bases between them. The CDR3 sequence is 13 residues long.

J is TRBJ1-1 and V is TRBV10-3, with D uncertain. This CDR3 contains 12 residues. V was cut by 4 bases and J by 5 bases, with 8 bases left in between. Germline CDR1 is ENHRY and CDR2 is SYGVKD. For the CDR3, the DNA is TGTGCCATCAGTGCAGACTTAACTGAAGCTTTCTTT. Protein sequence: CAISADLTEAFF.